One T cell receptor (beta chain) is described in this entry. Germline lookup yields CDR1 SGHRS and CDR2 YFSETQ. The CDR3 is 17 amino acids. V was trimmed by 5 bases and J by 0 bases, leaving 19 bases between them. Authors' analysis steps: Scientists estimated how many nucleated cells there were by amplifying reference gene primers. Assay: immunoSEQ multiplex PCR; the TCRdb copy retains only in-frame clones and omits some. V and J calls and clone size come straight from that table; D and trimming were deduced from the DNA. The sample includes nearly 110,000 clones, around 89% of them seen just once. This sample is drawn from a study of blood T cell repertoires in COVID-19. Background on the study: Italy, Spain and the United States were the sources of the convalescent and acute COVID-19 samples. Nucleic acid was either cDNA or gDNA, and it came from T cells, B-cell-depleted T cells, or PBMCs.

The sequencing input was peripheral blood. The source of this sequence is a man aged 50 to 60 with active or convalescent COVID-19. The V and J genes are TRBV5-1 and TRBJ2-3, with D possibly TRBD2 on 6 matching bases. CDR3: CASRTLGGRRSTDTQYF. In DNA form, the CDR3 reads TGCGCCAGCAGAACCCTTGGAGGGCGCCGTAGCACAGATACGCAGTATTTT.